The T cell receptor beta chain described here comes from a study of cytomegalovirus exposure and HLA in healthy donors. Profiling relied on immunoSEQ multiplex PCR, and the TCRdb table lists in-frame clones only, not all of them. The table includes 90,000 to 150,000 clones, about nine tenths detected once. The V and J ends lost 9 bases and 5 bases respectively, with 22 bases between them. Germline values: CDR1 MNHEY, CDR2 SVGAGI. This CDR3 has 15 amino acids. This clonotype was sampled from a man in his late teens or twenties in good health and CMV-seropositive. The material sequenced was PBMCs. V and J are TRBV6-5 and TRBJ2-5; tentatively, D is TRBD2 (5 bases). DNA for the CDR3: TGTGCCAGTACCGATTCCGGGCCGAGAGGGGAGACCCAGTACTTC. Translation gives CASTDSGPRGETQYF.